The entry below gives a single T cell receptor beta chain sequence along with its context. The missing CDR3 end, 3 residues past where the read stops, is filled in from the germline J gene. This record comes from a study of Tregs in tolerant kidney transplant recipients. Study context: Mixed chimerism was transient after nonmyeloablative marrow transplants from related graft donors.

CDR1 and CDR2 from the germline V gene are LNHDA and SQIVND (reference sequence). The V segment lost 3 bases and the J segment 2 bases; nucleotides outside the gene matches: 6. The CDR3 consists of 17 residues. Unstimulated Tregs (CD4+CD25+CD127-) and CD4+CD25- non-Tregs were sorted from PBMCs. Some clones are missing from TCRdb's copy, which holds only in-frame ones; the method was immunoSEQ multiplex PCR. With 31,000 or so clones in the sample, the ten largest clones hold 13% to 15%. The rearrangement joins TRBV19 to TRBJ2-5; 13 nucleotides agree with TRBD2. The sequencing here drew on CD8+ T cells from blood, taken before the transplant. The clonotype was recovered from a human donor who received a combined kidney and bone marrow transplant. The DNA read from the CDR3 is TGTGCCAGTAGTATTAAGGTGGGACTAGCGGGGCAAGAGACC. Its translation is CASSIKVGLAGQET. The full CDR3 reads CASSIKVGLAGQETQYF.